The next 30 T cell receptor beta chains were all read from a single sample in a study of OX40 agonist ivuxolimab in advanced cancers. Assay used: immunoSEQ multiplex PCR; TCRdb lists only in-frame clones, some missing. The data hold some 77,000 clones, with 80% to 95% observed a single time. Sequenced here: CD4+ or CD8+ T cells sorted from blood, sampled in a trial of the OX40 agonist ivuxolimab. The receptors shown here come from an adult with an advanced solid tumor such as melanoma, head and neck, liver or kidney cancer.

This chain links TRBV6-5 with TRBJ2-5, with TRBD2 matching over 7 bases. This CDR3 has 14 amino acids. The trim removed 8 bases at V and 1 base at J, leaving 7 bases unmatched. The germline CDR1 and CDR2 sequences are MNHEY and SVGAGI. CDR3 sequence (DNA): TGTGCCAGCGGCAGGCTAGCGGTCCAAGAGACCCAGTACTTC. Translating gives CASGRLAVQETQYF.

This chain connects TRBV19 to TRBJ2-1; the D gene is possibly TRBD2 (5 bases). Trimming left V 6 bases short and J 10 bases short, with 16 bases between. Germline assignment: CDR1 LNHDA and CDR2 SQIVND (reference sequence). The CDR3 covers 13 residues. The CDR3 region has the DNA TGTGCCAGTAGGAGAGGCGGGCGGTCGGAGCAGTTCTTC. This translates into CASRRGGRSEQFF. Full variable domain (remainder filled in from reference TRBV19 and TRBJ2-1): DGGITQSPKYLFRKEGQNVTLSCEQNLNHDAMYWYRQDPGQGLRLIYYSQIVNDFQKGDIAEGYSVSREKKESFPLTVTSAQKNPTAFYLCASRRGGRSEQFFGPGTRLTVL.

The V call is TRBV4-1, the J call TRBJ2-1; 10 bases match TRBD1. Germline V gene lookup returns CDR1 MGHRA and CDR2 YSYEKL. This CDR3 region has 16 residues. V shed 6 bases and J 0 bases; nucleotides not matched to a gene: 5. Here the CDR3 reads CASSRQGASSYNEQFF. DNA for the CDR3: TGCGCCAGCAGTCGACAGGGGGCGAGCTCCTACAATGAGCAGTTCTTC.

The CDR3 sequence is CASSLRGGGPSYNEQFF. CDR3 in DNA: TGTGCCAGCAGCTTAAGAGGCGGGGGGCCTTCCTACAATGAGCAGTTCTTC. V and J are TRBV7-8 and TRBJ2-1, with TRBD2 identical over 8 bases. Per germline, CDR1 SGHVS and CDR2 FQNEAQ. CDR3 size: 17 residues. Unmatched junction bases numbered 7, after V lost 2 bases and J lost 1 base.

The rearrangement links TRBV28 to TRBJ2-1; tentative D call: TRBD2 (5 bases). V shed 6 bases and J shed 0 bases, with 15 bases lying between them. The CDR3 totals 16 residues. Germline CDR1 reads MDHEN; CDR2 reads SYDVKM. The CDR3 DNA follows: TGTGCCAGCAGAACCCCTAGTGGAGGCTCCTACAATGAGCAGTTCTTC. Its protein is CASRTPSGGSYNEQFF.

The CDR3 DNA sequence: TGTGCCAGCAGTCATCCTCAGGAGACCCTACTAGGCAATGAGCAGTTCTTC. Amino acids: CASSHPQETLLGNEQFF. This chain links TRBV5-6 with TRBJ2-1; D may be TRBD2 (5 bases). Trimming stripped 5 bases from V and 6 bases from J, with 24 bases between. The CDR3 totals 17 residues. CDR1 and CDR2 from the germline V gene are SGHDT and YYEEEE.

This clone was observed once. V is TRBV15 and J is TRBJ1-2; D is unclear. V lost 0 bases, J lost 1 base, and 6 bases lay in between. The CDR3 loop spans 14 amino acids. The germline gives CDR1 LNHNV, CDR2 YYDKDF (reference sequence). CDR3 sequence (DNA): TGTGCCACCAGCAGAGATAATGGTAACTATGGCTACACCTTC. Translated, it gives CATSRDNGNYGYTF.

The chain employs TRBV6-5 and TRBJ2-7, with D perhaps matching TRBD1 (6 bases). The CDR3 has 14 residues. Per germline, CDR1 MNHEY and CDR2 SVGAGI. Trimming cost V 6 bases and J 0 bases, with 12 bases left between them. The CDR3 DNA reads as TGTGCCAGCAGCATGGACAGCGTCTCCTACGAGCAGTACTTC. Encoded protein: CASSMDSVSYEQYF.

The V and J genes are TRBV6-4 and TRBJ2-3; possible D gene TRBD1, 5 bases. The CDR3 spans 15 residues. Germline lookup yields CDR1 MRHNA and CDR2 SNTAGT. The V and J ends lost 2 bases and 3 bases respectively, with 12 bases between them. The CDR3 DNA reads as TGTGCCAGCAGTGACCAGGGAACAGTAACAGATACGCAGTATTTT. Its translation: CASSDQGTVTDTQYF.

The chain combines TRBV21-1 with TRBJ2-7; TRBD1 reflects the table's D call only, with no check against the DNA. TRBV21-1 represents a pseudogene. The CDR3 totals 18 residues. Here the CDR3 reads CASPKSGRWAKYSYEQYF. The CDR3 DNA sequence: TGTGCCAGCCCCAAATCTGGTAGGTGGGCCAAGTACTCCTACGAGCAGTACTTC.

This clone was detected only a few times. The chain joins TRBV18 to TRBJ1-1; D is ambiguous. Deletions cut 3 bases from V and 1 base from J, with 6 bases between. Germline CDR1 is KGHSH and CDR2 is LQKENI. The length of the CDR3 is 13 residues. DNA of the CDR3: TGTGCCAGCTCACCTGACAAGAACACTGAAGCTTTCTTT. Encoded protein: CASSPDKNTEAFF. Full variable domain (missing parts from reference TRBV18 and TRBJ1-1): NAGVMQNPRHLVRRRGQEARLRCSPMKGHSHVYWYRQLPEEGLKFMVYLQKENIIDESGMPKERFSAEFPKEGPSILRIQQVVRGDSAAYFCASSPDKNTEAFFGQGTRLTVV.

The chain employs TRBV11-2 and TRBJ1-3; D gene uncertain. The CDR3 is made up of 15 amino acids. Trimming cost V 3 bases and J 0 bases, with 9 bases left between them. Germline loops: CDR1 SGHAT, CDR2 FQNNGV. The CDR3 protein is CASSFGRPSGNTIYF. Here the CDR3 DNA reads TGTGCCAGCAGCTTTGGCAGGCCCTCTGGAAACACCATATATTTT.

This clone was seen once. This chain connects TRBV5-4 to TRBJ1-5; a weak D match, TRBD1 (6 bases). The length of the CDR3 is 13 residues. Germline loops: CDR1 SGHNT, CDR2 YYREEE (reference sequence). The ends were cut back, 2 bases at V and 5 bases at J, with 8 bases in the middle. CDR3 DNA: TGTGCCAGCAGCTTAAACAGGGATCAGCCCCAGCATTTT. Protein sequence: CASSLNRDQPQHF.

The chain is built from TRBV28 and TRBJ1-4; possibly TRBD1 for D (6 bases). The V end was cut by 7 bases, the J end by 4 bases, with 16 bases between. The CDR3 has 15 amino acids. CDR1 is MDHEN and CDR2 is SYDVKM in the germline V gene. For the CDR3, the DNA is TGTGCCAGCACTGAAGCCGAGGGGGGTAATGAAAAACTGTTTTTT. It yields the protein CASTEAEGGNEKLFF. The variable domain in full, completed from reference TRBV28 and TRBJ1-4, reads DVKVTQSSRYLVKRTGEKVFLECVQDMDHENMFWYRQDPGLGLRLIYFSYDVKMKEKGDIPEGYSVSREKKERFSLILESASTNQTSMYLCASTEAEGGNEKLFFGSGTQLSVL.

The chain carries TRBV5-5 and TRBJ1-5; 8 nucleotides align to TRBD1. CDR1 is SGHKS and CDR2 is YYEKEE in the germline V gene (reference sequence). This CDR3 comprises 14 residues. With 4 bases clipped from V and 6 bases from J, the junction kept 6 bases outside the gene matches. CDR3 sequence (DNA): TGTGCCAGCAGCATGCAGGGGGCAGGTCAGCCCCAGCATTTT. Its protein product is CASSMQGAGQPQHF.

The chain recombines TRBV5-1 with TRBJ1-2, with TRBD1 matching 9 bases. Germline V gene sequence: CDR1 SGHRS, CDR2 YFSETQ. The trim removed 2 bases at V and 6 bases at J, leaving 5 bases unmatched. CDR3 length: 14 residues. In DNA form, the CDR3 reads TGCGCCAGCAGCTTACAACAGGGGGCGGATGGCTACACCTTC. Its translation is CASSLQQGADGYTF.

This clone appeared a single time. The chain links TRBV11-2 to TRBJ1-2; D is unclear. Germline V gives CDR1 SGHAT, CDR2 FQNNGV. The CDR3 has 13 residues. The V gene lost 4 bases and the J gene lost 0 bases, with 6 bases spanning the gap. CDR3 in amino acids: CASSSGANYGYTF. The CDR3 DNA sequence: TGTGCCAGCAGCTCCGGGGCTAACTATGGCTACACCTTC.

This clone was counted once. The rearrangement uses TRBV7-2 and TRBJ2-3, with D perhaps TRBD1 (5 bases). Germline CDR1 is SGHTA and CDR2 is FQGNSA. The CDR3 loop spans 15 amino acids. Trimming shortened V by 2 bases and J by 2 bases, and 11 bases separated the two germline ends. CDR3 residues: CASSLRGGHTDTQYF. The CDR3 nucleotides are TGTGCCAGCAGCTTAAGGGGCGGACACACAGATACGCAGTATTTT.

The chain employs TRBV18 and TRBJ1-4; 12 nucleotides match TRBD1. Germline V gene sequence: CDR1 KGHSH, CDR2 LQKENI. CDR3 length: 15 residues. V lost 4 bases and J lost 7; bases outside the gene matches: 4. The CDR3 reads CASSLGTGGSEKLFF. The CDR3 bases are TGTGCCAGCTCACTTGGGACAGGGGGCAGTGAAAAACTGTTTTTT.

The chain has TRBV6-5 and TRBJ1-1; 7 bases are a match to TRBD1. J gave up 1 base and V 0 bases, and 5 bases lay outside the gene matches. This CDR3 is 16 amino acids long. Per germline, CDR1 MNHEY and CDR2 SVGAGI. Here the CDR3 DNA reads TGTGCCAGCAGTTACTCGTCTGGGACAGCGAACACTGAAGCTTTCTTT. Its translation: CASSYSSGTANTEAFF.

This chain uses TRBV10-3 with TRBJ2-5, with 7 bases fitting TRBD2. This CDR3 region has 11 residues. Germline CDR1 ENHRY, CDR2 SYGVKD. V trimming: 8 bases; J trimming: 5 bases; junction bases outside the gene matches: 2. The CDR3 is CAIGGGETQYF. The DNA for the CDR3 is TGTGCCATCGGGGGAGGGGAGACCCAGTACTTC.

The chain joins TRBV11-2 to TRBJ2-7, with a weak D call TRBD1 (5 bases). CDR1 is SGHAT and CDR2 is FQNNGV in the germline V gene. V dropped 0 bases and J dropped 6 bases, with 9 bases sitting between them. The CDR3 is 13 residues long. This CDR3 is CASSLEGATEQYF. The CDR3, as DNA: TGTGCCAGCAGCTTAGAAGGGGCGACCGAGCAGTACTTC. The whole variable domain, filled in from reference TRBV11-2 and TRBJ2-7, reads EAGVAQSPRYKIIEKRQSVAFWCNPISGHATLYWYQQILGQGPKLLIQFQNNGVVDDSQLPKDRFSAERLKGVDSTLKIQPAKLEDSAVYLCASSLEGATEQYFGPGTRLTVT.

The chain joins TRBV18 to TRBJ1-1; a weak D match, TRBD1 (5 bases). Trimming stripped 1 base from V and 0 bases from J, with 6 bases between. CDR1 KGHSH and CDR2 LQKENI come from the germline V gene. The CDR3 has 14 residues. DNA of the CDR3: TGTGCCAGCTCACCACGGGGGGTGAACACTGAAGCTTTCTTT. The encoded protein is CASSPRGVNTEAFF.

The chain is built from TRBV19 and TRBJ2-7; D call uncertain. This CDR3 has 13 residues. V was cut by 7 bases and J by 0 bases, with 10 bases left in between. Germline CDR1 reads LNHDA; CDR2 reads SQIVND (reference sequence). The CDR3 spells CASIGPNSYEQYF. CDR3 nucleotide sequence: TGTGCCAGTATTGGACCCAACTCCTACGAGCAGTACTTC.

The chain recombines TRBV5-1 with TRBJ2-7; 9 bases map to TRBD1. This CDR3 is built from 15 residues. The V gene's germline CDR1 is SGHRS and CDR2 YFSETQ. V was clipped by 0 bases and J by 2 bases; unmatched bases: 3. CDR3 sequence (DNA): TGCGCCAGCAGCTTGGCGGGACAGGGCCCCTACGAGCAGTACTTC. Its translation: CASSLAGQGPYEQYF.

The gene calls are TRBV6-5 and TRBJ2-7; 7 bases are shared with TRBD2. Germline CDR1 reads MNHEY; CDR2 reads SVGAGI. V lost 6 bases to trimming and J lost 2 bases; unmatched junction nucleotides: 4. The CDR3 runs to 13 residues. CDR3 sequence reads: CASSASGTYEQYF. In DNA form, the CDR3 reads TGTGCCAGCAGCGCTAGCGGCACCTACGAGCAGTACTTC.

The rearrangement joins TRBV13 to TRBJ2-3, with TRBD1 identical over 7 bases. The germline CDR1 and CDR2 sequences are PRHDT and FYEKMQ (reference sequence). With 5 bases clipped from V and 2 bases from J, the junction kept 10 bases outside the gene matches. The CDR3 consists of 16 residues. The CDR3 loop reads CASSDRDRLNTDTQYF. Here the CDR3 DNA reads TGTGCCAGCAGCGACAGGGACAGACTGAACACAGATACGCAGTATTTT. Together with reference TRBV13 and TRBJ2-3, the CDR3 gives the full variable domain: AAGVIQSPRHLIKEKRETATLKCYPIPRHDTVYWYQQGPGQDPQFLISFYEKMQSDKGSIPDRFSAQQFSDYHSELNMSSLELGDSALYFCASSDRDRLNTDTQYFGPGTRLTVL.

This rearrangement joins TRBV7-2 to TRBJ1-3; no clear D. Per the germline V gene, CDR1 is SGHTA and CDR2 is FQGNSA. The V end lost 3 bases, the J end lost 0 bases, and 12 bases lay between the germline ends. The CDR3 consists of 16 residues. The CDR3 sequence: CASSFSLGSSGNTIYF. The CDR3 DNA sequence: TGTGCCAGCAGCTTTTCCCTGGGGAGCTCTGGAAACACCATATATTTT.

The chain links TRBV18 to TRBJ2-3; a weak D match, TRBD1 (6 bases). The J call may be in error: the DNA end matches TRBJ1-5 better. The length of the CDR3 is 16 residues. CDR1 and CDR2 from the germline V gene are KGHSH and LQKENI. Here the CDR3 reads CASSTTSGRDTDTQHF. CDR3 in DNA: TGTGCCAGCTCTACTACTAGCGGGAGGGACACAGATACGCAGCATTTT.

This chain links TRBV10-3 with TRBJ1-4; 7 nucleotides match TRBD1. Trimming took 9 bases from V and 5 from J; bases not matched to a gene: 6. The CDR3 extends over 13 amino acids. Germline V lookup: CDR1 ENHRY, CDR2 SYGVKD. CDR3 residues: CAIRTGLNEKLFF. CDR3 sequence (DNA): TGTGCCATTAGGACAGGTTTAAATGAAAAACTGTTTTTT.